What follows are 22 T cell receptor beta chains derived from one specimen sequenced in a study of cytomegalovirus exposure and HLA in healthy donors. The PCR made use of 60 Vbeta and 13 Jbeta primers. The protocol was immunoSEQ multiplex PCR, while the TCRdb copy is restricted to in-frame clones and leaves out a portion. The sample yields over 150,000 clones, 80% seen once. Sample: PBMCs. These receptors all come from a boy aged 5-17 years in good health and CMV-seronegative.

V usage is TRBV9 and J usage is TRBJ2-1; tentatively, D is TRBD1 (6 bases). Trimming stripped 3 bases from V and 5 bases from J, with 12 bases between. From germline, CDR1 is SGDLS and CDR2 YYNGEE. CDR3 length equals 14 residues. The CDR3 sequence is CASSGTVRDNEQFF. CDR3 bases: TGTGCCAGCAGCGGGACAGTCAGGGACAATGAGCAGTTCTTC.

This clone has just a few counts. J is TRBJ2-2 and V is TRBV11-1, with D uncertain. Trimming left V 1 base short and J 1 base short, with 13 bases between. Germline CDR1 and CDR2: SGHAT and FQDESV (reference sequence). The CDR3 spans 17 residues. The CDR3 bases are TGTGCCAGCAGCTTAGGAGGTCAATGGCTGAACACCGGGGAGCTGTTTTTT. It specifies CASSLGGQWLNTGELFF.

V gene TRBV27 combines with J gene TRBJ2-5; D remains ambiguous. Gene TRBJ2-7 matches the end of the DNA better, so the J call may be wrong. The germline V gene encodes CDR1 MNHEY and CDR2 SMNVEV (reference sequence). CDR3 size: 10 residues. CDR3 bases: TGTGCCAGCAGTTTCAACGAGCAGTACTTC. This sequence encodes CASSFNEQYF.

CDR3 loop: CASRPGQNSYNEQFF. CDR3 coding DNA: TGTGCCAGCAGACCGGGACAGAACTCCTACAATGAGCAGTTCTTC. The gene calls are TRBV7-2 and TRBJ2-1; TRBD1 aligns across 7 bases. J lost 0 bases, V lost 6 bases, and 5 bases had no gene match. Germline V gene sequence: CDR1 SGHTA, CDR2 FQGNSA. The CDR3 loop spans 15 amino acids.

With respect to this clone: This same CDR3 is encoded by further DNA sequences in the sample. The rearrangement joins TRBV10-1 to TRBJ2-1, with D possibly matching TRBD2 (6 bases). Between the trimmed V and J ends, which lost 2 bases and 4 bases, there was a span of 12 bases. The germline CDR1 and CDR2 sequences are WNHNN and SYGVQD (reference sequence). The CDR3 has 15 amino acids. CDR3 DNA sequence: TGCGCCAGCAGTGAGCCAGGGAGCGGGTACAATGAGCAGTTCTTC. Protein: CASSEPGSGYNEQFF.

V gene TRBV2 combines with J gene TRBJ1-2, with D possibly TRBD1 on 6 matching bases. Germline-derived CDR1 and CDR2 are SNHLY and FYNNEI. The germline V and J ends were trimmed by 7 bases and 5 bases, with 14 bases remaining between them. The CDR3 is 13 residues long. CDR3 in amino acids: CASMRLQGYGYTF. The CDR3 coding sequence is TGTGCCAGCATGAGACTACAGGGATATGGCTACACCTTC.

The chain recombines TRBV6-6 with TRBJ1-2; D is perhaps TRBD1 (6 bases). The CDR3 is made up of 16 amino acids. Germline-derived CDR1 and CDR2 are MNHNY and SVGAGI (reference sequence). Trimming stripped 7 bases from V and 3 bases from J, with 21 bases between. The CDR3 sequence is CASIRTVLLRDYGYTF. The CDR3 nucleotides are TGTGCCAGCATCCGGACAGTCTTGCTAAGGGACTATGGCTACACCTTC.

J is TRBJ1-2 and V is TRBV5-4; D is undetermined. CDR3 length equals 14 residues. Germline CDR1 is SGHNT and CDR2 is YYREEE (reference sequence). Trimming left V 0 bases short and J 8 bases short, with 14 bases between. The CDR3 region has the DNA TGTGCCAGCAGCTTGGATTACTGGGTGAGGGGCTACACCTTC. This encodes CASSLDYWVRGYTF. Full variable domain (outside the CDR3, taken from reference TRBV5-4 and TRBJ1-2): ETGVTQSPTHLIKTRGQQVTLRCSSQSGHNTVSWYQQALGQGPQFIFQYYREEENGRGNFPPRFSGLQFPNYSSELNVNALELDDSALYLCASSLDYWVRGYTFGSGTRLTVV.

Here the CDR3 reads CASSLEKGRGLADTQYF. CDR3 nucleotide sequence: TGTGCCAGCAGCTTAGAGAAGGGGCGGGGCCTGGCAGATACGCAGTATTTT. This sequence joins TRBV7-2 and TRBJ2-3; D may be TRBD2 (6 bases). The CDR3 consists of 17 residues. The germline CDR1 and CDR2 sequences are SGHTA and FQGNSA. V was trimmed by 1 base and J by 4 bases, leaving 18 bases between them.

This clone was found once. The chain combines TRBV30 with TRBJ2-5; 7 nucleotides line up with TRBD1. The V segment lost 2 bases and the J segment 5 bases; nucleotides outside the gene matches: 8. Germline CDR1 and CDR2: GTSNPN and SVGIG (reference sequence). CDR3 length: 14 residues. CDR3 loop: CAWSKGGWRETQYF. As DNA, the CDR3 is TGTGCCTGGAGTAAAGGGGGCTGGCGGGAGACCCAGTACTTC.

The chain carries TRBV7-2 and TRBJ1-2; 10 positions match TRBD1. Germline V gene lookup returns CDR1 SGHTA and CDR2 FQGNSA. The CDR3 runs to 14 residues. V shed 0 bases and J 10 bases; nucleotides not matched to a gene: 5. CDR3 sequence (DNA): TGTGCCAGCAGCTTAGCTGGGACAGGGGAAGTCTACACCTTC. This sequence encodes CASSLAGTGEVYTF. Using reference TRBV7-2 and TRBJ1-2 for the parts outside the CDR3, the full variable domain is GAGVSQSPSNKVTEKGKDVELRCDPISGHTALYWYRQSLGQGLEFLIYFQGNSAPDKSGLPSDRFSAERTGGSVSTLTIQRTQQEDSAVYLCASSLAGTGEVYTFGSGTRLTVV.

The CDR3 protein is CATSRDGGGGETQYF. The DNA for the CDR3 is TGTGCCACCAGCAGAGACGGCGGGGGAGGGGAGACCCAGTACTTC. The genes are TRBV15 and TRBJ2-5; 7 nucleotides line up with TRBD2. V trimming: 0 bases; J trimming: 5 bases; junction bases outside the gene matches: 6. The CDR3 runs 15 residues. In germline, CDR1 is LNHNV, CDR2 YYDKDF (reference sequence).

Only one count was recorded for this clone. The chain recombines TRBV7-9 with TRBJ2-1, with 8 positions matching TRBD2. The CDR3 totals 16 residues. J was trimmed by 7 bases and V by 5 bases; bases with no gene match: 13. The germline CDR1 and CDR2 sequences are SEHNR and FQNEAQ (reference sequence). The CDR3 reads CASSAIAGPVTNEQFF. CDR3 DNA sequence: TGTGCCAGCAGCGCAATAGCGGGACCCGTTACGAATGAGCAGTTCTTC.

The chain is built from TRBV4-3 and TRBJ2-7, with D perhaps TRBD2 (6 bases). Per germline, CDR1 LGHNA and CDR2 YSLEER. This CDR3 contains 14 residues. Trimming pared 3 bases from V and 4 bases from J, leaving 13 bases between. The CDR3 DNA sequence: TGCGCCAGCAGCCACGGACCGGGAGCTTACGAGCAGTACTTC. This codes for CASSHGPGAYEQYF.

V usage is TRBV7-3 and J usage is TRBJ2-1; possibly TRBD2 for D (5 bases). V lost 2 bases and J lost 9, with 8 bases in between. The germline V gene encodes CDR1 SGHTA and CDR2 FQGTGA. The CDR3 consists of 12 residues. The CDR3 loop is CASSLEGPEQFF. CDR3 DNA: TGTGCCAGCAGCTTAGAGGGTCCTGAGCAGTTCTTC. The full variable domain, rest sourced from reference TRBV7-3 and TRBJ2-1, is GAGVSQTPSNKVTEKGKYVELRCDPISGHTALYWYRQSLGQGPEFLIYFQGTGAADDSGLPNDRFFAVRPEGSVSTLKIQRTERGDSAVYLCASSLEGPEQFFGPGTRLTVL.

This clone was seen once. The chain joins TRBV7-9 to TRBJ2-3, with TRBD2 matching 11 bases. The CDR3 is made up of 18 amino acids. In germline, CDR1 is SEHNR, CDR2 FQNEAQ (reference sequence). V lost 7 bases and J lost 2; bases outside the gene matches: 14. CDR3 protein: CASNLASLAGVFTDTQYF. Here the CDR3 DNA reads TGTGCCAGCAATCTAGCCTCACTAGCGGGGGTGTTCACAGATACGCAGTATTTT.

V usage is TRBV7-2 and J usage is TRBJ1-1; D is unresolved. V was cut by 1 base and J by 0 bases, with 6 bases left in between. This CDR3 has 14 amino acids. Germline lookup yields CDR1 SGHTA and CDR2 FQGNSA. DNA of the CDR3: TGTGCCAGCAGCTTAGTGCGTTTGAACACTGAAGCTTTCTTT. Residues: CASSLVRLNTEAFF.

This chain links TRBV5-1 with TRBJ1-2; D may be TRBD1 (5 bases). Deletions cut 1 base from V and 3 bases from J, with 16 bases between. Looked up from germline, CDR1 is SGHRS and CDR2 is YFSETQ. This CDR3 contains 16 residues. The CDR3 bases are TGCGCCAGCAGCTTGCTGACAGCTACCGAGGACTATGGCTACACCTTC. Its protein product is CASSLLTATEDYGYTF.

The chain combines TRBV19 with TRBJ2-2; 9 nucleotides line up with TRBD2. V lost 5 bases, J lost 2 bases, and 9 bases stayed unmatched. Germline lookup yields CDR1 LNHDA and CDR2 SQIVND (reference sequence). This CDR3 has 17 residues. CDR3: CASSPFAGGGNTGELFF. The DNA for the CDR3 is TGTGCCAGTAGTCCCTTTGCGGGGGGGGGAAACACCGGGGAGCTGTTTTTT.

V usage is TRBV6-5 and J usage is TRBJ1-2, with D unclear. The germline V gene encodes CDR1 MNHEY and CDR2 SVGAGI. V lost 5 bases to trimming and J lost 2 bases, with 9 bases between them. The CDR3 loop spans 13 amino acids. CDR3 sequence: CASSPWENYGYTF. CDR3 coding DNA: TGTGCCAGCAGTCCTTGGGAGAACTATGGCTACACCTTC.

Notes on this clone: The junction differs from germline at one of its ends, possibly a read error. V gene TRBV11-2 combines with J gene TRBJ2-1; no definite D call. CDR1 is SGHAT and CDR2 is FQNNGV in the germline V gene. The length of the CDR3 is 13 residues. This chain's CDR3 is CASSLDIYNEQFF. The CDR3 coding sequence is TGTGCCAGCAGCCTAGACATTTACAATGAGCAGTTCTTC.

The chain has TRBV10-2 and TRBJ2-3; TRBD2 agrees at 8 bases. Looked up from germline, CDR1 is WSHSY and CDR2 is SAAADI. With 0 bases clipped from V and 4 bases from J, the junction kept 3 bases outside the gene matches. The CDR3 consists of 15 residues. This chain's CDR3 is CASSESRAGADTQYF. The CDR3 region has the DNA TGCGCCAGCAGTGAGTCAAGAGCGGGAGCAGATACGCAGTATTTT.